Listed below are T cell receptor beta chains from one sample, sequenced in a study of T cell responses to AZD1222 COVID-19 vaccine. Assay used: immunoSEQ multiplex PCR; TCRdb lists only in-frame clones, some missing. The sample records approximately 100,000 clones, roughly 86% being singletons. Sequencing was performed on peripheral blood, taken 28 days after the second AZD1222 dose. These receptors were obtained from an adult who received the AZD1222 COVID-19 vaccine. Each CDR3 is given with its conserved first and last residue. A D gene is named only where the DNA matches it firmly. For some rows the clone size is stated as once, few or many, or as a class when expanded; others skip it.

15 TRBD1 . TRBJ1-2 TRBV6-6 TGTGCCAGCAGTGCTGGGACTCAGGGGGACTATGGCTACACCTTC CASSAGTQGDYGYTF
15 . . TRBJ1-1 TRBV2 TGTGCCAGCATCCGAACATCGACAGATAACACTGAAGCTTTCTTT CASIRTSTDNTEAFF
13 . . TRBJ2-5 TRBV7-2 TGTGCCAGCAGCTTAGCGAGGGAAGAGACCCAGTACTTC CASSLAREETQYF
15 . . TRBJ1-1 TRBV27 TGTGCCAGCAGCCCAACAACGAGGGGGAACACTGAAGCTTTCTTT CASSPTTRGNTEAFF
15 . . TRBJ1-3 TRBV7-2 TGTGCCAGCAGCTTATCCGGGGTCTCTGGAAACACCATATATTTT CASSLSGVSGNTIYF
14 . . TRBJ1-2 TRBV5-4 TGTGCCAGCAACATTGCGACAGATTACTATGGCTACACCTTC CASNIATDYYGYTF
13 . . TRBJ2-2 TRBV29-1 TGCAGCGTTGAGCGCGGCTACACCGGGGAGCTGTTTTTT CSVERGYTGELFF
17 TRBD1 . TRBJ1-5 TRBV5-5 TGTGCCAGCAGCTTCAGACAGCGGACAGGAAGCAATCAGCCCCAGCATTTT CASSFRQRTGSNQPQHF
19 . once TRBJ1-2 TRBV7-6 TGTGCCAGCAGCCCCAGGCCGGGTATGACCTGGAGGATTAGCTATGGCTACACCTTC CASSPRPGMTWRISYGYTF
17 TRBD2 . TRBJ2-1 TRBV3-1/TRBV3-2 TGTGCCAGCAGCCAAGGACAGGGACTAGCTTCCTACAATGAGCAGTTCTTC CASSQGQGLASYNEQFF
13 . . TRBJ2-7 TRBV5-5 TGTGCCAGCAGCTTTGGGGGTTTGGACGAGCAGTACTTC CASSFGGLDEQYF
12 . . TRBJ1-2 TRBV5-4 TGTGCCAGCAGCCCGACAGGCTATGGCTACACCTTC CASSPTGYGYTF
14 . once TRBJ1-2 TRBV5-8 TGTGCCAGCAGCTCGGCGGCCCACTGGGATGGCTACACCTTC CASSSAAHWDGYTF
16 . once TRBJ1-4 TRBV4-3 TGCGCCAGCAGCCAAGAGGGGCACAGTAAAAATGAAAAACTGTTTTTT CASSQEGHSKNEKLFF
16 . once TRBJ2-3 TRBV5-8 TGTGCCAGCAGCTTGGGTTCAGGGCCGGGCTCAGATACGCAGTATTTT CASSLGSGPGSDTQYF
14 . few TRBJ1-1 TRBV5-5 TGTGCCAGCACCCGGACGGAAAGAAACACTGAAGCTTTCTTT CASTRTERNTEAFF
12 . few TRBJ1-2 TRBV9 TGTGCCAGCCACAGGGTTAATCTGGGCTACACCTTC CASHRVNLGYTF
17 TRBD1 . TRBJ1-2 TRBV3-1/TRBV3-2 TGTGCCAGCAGCCAAGTAGGCCTCCCCGGACAGGGGGGTGGCTACACCTTC CASSQVGLPGQGGGYTF
15 . . TRBJ2-1 TRBV7-9 TGTGCCACCCTGGCGACGCGAAGGTCCTACAATGAGCAGTTCTTC CATLATRRSYNEQFF
15 TRBD2 . TRBJ2-1 TRBV28 TGTGCCAGCAGCAAACTAGCGGGAGATCTCAATGAGCAGTTCTTC CASSKLAGDLNEQFF
15 TRBD1 . TRBJ1-5 TRBV24-1 TGTGCCACCAGTGAACAGGACAGGAACTGGCAGCCCCAGCATTTT CATSEQDRNWQPQHF
15 . . TRBJ2-1 TRBV6-4 TGTGCCAGCAGCATTGATTCAGTTTCCTACAATGAGCAGTTCTTC CASSIDSVSYNEQFF
14 . . TRBJ2-1 TRBV28 TGTGCCAGCAGTTTGACGGGCAGACCCAATGAGCAGTTCTTC CASSLTGRPNEQFF
14 TRBD1 once TRBJ1-1 TRBV3-1/TRBV3-2 TGTGCCAGCAGCCAAGGGACAGGGTACACTGAAGCTTTCTTT CASSQGTGYTEAFF
13 . . TRBJ1-2 TRBV12-3/TRBV12-4 TGTGCCAGCAGTCCCGACAACGCGGGAGGCTACACCTTC CASSPDNAGGYTF
14 . once TRBJ1-4 TRBV20-1 TGCAGTGCTAGTCCCGTTGCAACTAATGAAAAACTGTTTTTT CSASPVATNEKLFF
16 TRBD1 once TRBJ1-2 TRBV9 TGTGCCAGCAGCGATCAGGCCGGGACAGCCTTTACGGGCTACACCTTC CASSDQAGTAFTGYTF
16 . . TRBJ2-7 TRBV23-1 TGCGCCAGCAGTCAAGCACCAAGGGGCGGAGGAAACGAGCAGTACTTC CASSQAPRGGGNEQYF
15 . . TRBJ1-5 TRBV6-2/TRBV6-3 TGTGCCAGCAGTTACACACAGGACCTCAATCAGCCCCAGCATTTT CASSYTQDLNQPQHF
15 TRBD1 . TRBJ1-1 TRBV19 TGTGCCAGTAGACCGATTGACAGGGAGAACACTGAAGCTTTCTTT CASRPIDRENTEAFF
19 TRBD2 . TRBJ2-5 TRBV19 TGTGCCAGCGCAAACCACCGGGCGGGAGCGGGGGGCGCGGAAGAGACCCAGTACTTC CASANHRAGAGGAEETQYF
13 . . TRBJ1-2 TRBV10-1 TGCGCCAGATCTGTTCGGAATCACTATGGCTACACCTTC CARSVRNHYGYTF
13 . once TRBJ1-1 TRBV30 TGTGCCTGGAGTTTCGGGATGAACACTGAAGCTTTCTTT CAWSFGMNTEAFF
16 TRBD2 . TRBJ2-1 TRBV6-4 TGTGCCAGCAGTGACTCCGTATCTAGCGGGAGCAATGAGCAGTTCTTC CASSDSVSSGSNEQFF
16 TRBD1 few TRBJ1-4 TRBV9 TGTGCCAGCAGCGGAGGCCCGGGACAGGGGTATGAAAAACTGTTTTTT CASSGGPGQGYEKLFF
16 TRBD2 . TRBJ2-3 TRBV11-2 TGTGCCAGCAGCGCTCGACTAGCGGGGGGGCAGGGGACGCAGTATTTT CASSARLAGGQGTQYF
18 TRBD1 . TRBJ2-4 TRBV24-1 TGTGCCACTGAAATTCCGGACAGGGGGATTGGGGCCAAAAACATTCAGTACTTC CATEIPDRGIGAKNIQYF
16 TRBD1 . TRBJ1-5 TRBV7-3 TGTGCCAGCAGCTTACAGCCGACAGGGGTAGGTCAGCCCCAGCATTTT CASSLQPTGVGQPQHF
16 TRBD2 . TRBJ2-1 TRBV4-2 TGTGCCAGCAGCCAATTAGCGGGAGAGGGTGGAAATGAGCAGTTCTTC CASSQLAGEGGNEQFF
14 . . TRBJ2-3 TRBV18 TGTGCCAGCTCACCACAGGGGAGCACAGATACGCAGTATTTT CASSPQGSTDTQYF
16 . . TRBJ1-4 TRBV3-1/TRBV3-2 TGTGCCAGCAGCCCGGGACGGGACGTGGCTAATGAAAAACTGTTTTTT CASSPGRDVANEKLFF
15 TRBD1 . TRBJ1-2 TRBV6-5 TGTGCCAGCAGGGGGGGGTGGACAGGGAATGCGGGCTACACCTTC CASRGGWTGNAGYTF
15 . . TRBJ2-3 TRBV9 TGTGCCAGCAGCGTAGGAGGGCACAGCACAGATACGCAGTATTTT CASSVGGHSTDTQYF
14 . once TRBJ1-2 TRBV18 TGTGCCAGCTCACCACCGGAGCGGCTGGGTGGCTACACCTTC CASSPPERLGGYTF
15 . once TRBJ1-2 TRBV9 TGTGCCAGCAGCGCATACTCCGGGACTCACTATGGCTACACCTTC CASSAYSGTHYGYTF
15 . . TRBJ2-2 TRBV7-7 TGTGCCAGCAGCTTAGCCGATATGAACACCGGGGAGCTGTTTTTT CASSLADMNTGELFF
13 . . TRBJ1-1 TRBV7-7 TGTGCCAGCAGCTTATGGACGGGCACTGAAGCTTTCTTT CASSLWTGTEAFF
16 TRBD2 . TRBJ2-5 TRBV6-5 TGTGCCAGCAGTTACGACCGGACTAGCGGGGAGGAGACCCAGTACTTC CASSYDRTSGEETQYF